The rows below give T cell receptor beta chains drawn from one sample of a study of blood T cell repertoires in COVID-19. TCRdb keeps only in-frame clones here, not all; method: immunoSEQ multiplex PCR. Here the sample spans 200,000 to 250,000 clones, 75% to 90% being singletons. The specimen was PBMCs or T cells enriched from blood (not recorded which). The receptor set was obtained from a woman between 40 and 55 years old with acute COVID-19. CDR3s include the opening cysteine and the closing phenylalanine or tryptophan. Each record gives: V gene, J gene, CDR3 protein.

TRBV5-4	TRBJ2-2	CASSLVSWTSFAGELFF
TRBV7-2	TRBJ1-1	CASSLGPGTANTEAFF
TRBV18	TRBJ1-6	CASSLGQGDSPLHF
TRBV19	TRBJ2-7	CASSMFFSGLTPEQYF
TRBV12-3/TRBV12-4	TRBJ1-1	CASSLAEVSEAFF
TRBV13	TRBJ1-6	CASSGGTGGRGNSPLHF
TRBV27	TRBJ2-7	CASSLRGEQYF
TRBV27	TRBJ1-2	CASRPDRAGGYTF
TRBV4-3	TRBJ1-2	CASSQEVTGRAGYTF
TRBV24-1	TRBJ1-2	CATSETGTRGYTF
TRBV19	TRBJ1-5	CASRDRGNQPQHF
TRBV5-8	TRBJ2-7	CASRQGYSYEQYF
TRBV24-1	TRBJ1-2	CATSDPATGSHGYTF
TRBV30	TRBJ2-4	CAWRPRPKNIQYF
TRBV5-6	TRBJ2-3	CASSLRTGGYTDTQYF
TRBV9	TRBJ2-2	CASSVSRTSTGELFF